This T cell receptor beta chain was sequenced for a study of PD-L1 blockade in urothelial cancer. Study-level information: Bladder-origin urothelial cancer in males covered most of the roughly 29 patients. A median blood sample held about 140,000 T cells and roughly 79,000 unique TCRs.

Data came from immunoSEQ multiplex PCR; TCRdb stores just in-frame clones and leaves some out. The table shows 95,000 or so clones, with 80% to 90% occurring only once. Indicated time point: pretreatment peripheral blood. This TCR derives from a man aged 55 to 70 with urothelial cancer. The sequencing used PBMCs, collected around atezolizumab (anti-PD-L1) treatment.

The CDR3, as DNA: TGTGCCAGCAGCTTTGGGTGGACTAGCGGCGACGATGAGCAGTTCTTC. Translated, it gives CASSFGWTSGDDEQFF. The chain recombines TRBV11-2 with TRBJ2-1; TRBD2 aligns across 10 bases. The junction had 10 bases not matched to a gene; V was cut back by 3 bases and J by 8 bases. The CDR3 contains 16 residues. The germline V gene has CDR1 SGHAT and CDR2 FQNNGV.